Sequencing of this TCR beta chain was carried out in a study of shared clonotypes between healthy human individuals. Findings and limits, study-wide: In general, naive subsets displayed greater estimated richness than memory subsets did.

A word on this clone: Its antigen is unknown.

Assay runs were performed at deep level. Profiled with immunoSEQ multiplex PCR; TCRdb holds only in-frame clones, not every one. The top ten clones hold approximately 1.5% of a sample with 950,000 to 1,300,000 clones, 75% of them seen once. Germline V gene lookup returns CDR1 SNHLY and CDR2 FYNNEI. Between the trimmed V and J ends, which lost 6 bases and 1 base, there was a span of 10 bases. The CDR3 sequence is 14 residues long. The source material was memory CD4+ T cells sorted from blood. Subset in this sample: CD45RA-negative fraction. This receptor was taken from a man aged 18 to 30 in good health. The V gene is TRBV2, the J gene TRBJ1-5; possible D gene TRBD1, 6 bases. CDR3 amino acids: CASRRGGSNQPQHF. CDR3 sequence (DNA): TGTGCCAGCAGAAGAGGGGGGAGCAATCAGCCCCAGCATTTT.